These 30 T cell receptor beta chains were sequenced from one sample in a study of cytomegalovirus exposure and HLA in healthy donors. Primers included in the PCR were 60 Vbeta and 13 Jbeta primers. Sequencing used immunoSEQ multiplex PCR; TCRdb keeps in-frame clones, though not all of them. The data hold 160,000 or so clones, with around four fifths observed a single time. Sequencing was performed on PBMCs. The receptors were sampled from a young woman in good health and CMV-seronegative.

This chain links TRBV6-5 with TRBJ1-5; 7 nucleotides line up with TRBD1. V shed 6 bases and J 7 bases; nucleotides not matched to a gene: 6. There are 13 residues in the CDR3. Germline CDR1 is MNHEY and CDR2 is SVGAGI. The CDR3 region is CASRPRGSQPQHF. DNA for the CDR3: TGTGCCAGCAGACCCAGGGGGAGCCAGCCCCAGCATTTT.

With regard to this clone: This specimen includes other DNA sequences encoding the same CDR3. The chain recombines TRBV20-1 with TRBJ2-5, with TRBD2 as a possible D gene (6 bases). V was shortened by 6 bases and J by 2 bases, with 7 bases between the two germline ends. Germline V gene sequence: CDR1 DFQATT, CDR2 SNEGSKA (reference sequence). The CDR3 extends over 11 amino acids. In DNA form, the CDR3 reads TGCAGTGCCAGCGGGCAAGAGACCCAGTACTTC. It yields the protein CSASGQETQYF.

The rearrangement joins TRBV7-9 to TRBJ2-1; TRBD1 matches at 8 bases. With 5 bases clipped from V and 4 bases from J, the junction kept 7 bases outside the gene matches. The CDR3 runs 15 residues. In germline, CDR1 is SEHNR, CDR2 FQNEAQ (reference sequence). CDR3 DNA sequence: TGTGCCAGCAGCCCCGGACAGGGACTTTACAATGAGCAGTTCTTC. Translated, it gives CASSPGQGLYNEQFF. Complete variable domain (other parts from reference TRBV7-9 and TRBJ2-1): DTGVSQNPRHKITKRGQNVTFRCDPISEHNRLYWYRQTLGQGPEFLTYFQNEAQLEKSRLLSDRFSAERPKGSFSTLEIQRTEQGDSAMYLCASSPGQGLYNEQFFGPGTRLTVL.

The chain has TRBV10-3 and TRBJ1-2; D may be TRBD1 (5 bases). There are 13 residues in the CDR3. CDR1 is ENHRY, CDR2 SYGVKD, per germline. Trimming left V 11 bases short and J 4 bases short, with 17 bases between. Written as DNA, the CDR3 is TGTGCCTCCTCGGGCAGGGAGGGCTATGGCTACACCTTC. It codes for CASSGREGYGYTF.

The gene calls are TRBV2 and TRBJ2-1; 8 bases agree with TRBD2. This CDR3 has 15 residues. With V trimmed by 4 bases and J by 4 bases, 6 bases remained unmatched. From germline, CDR1 is SNHLY and CDR2 FYNNEI. CDR3 in DNA: TGTGCCAGCAGTGCGGCTAGCGGGCTATACAATGAGCAGTTCTTC. This codes for CASSAASGLYNEQFF.

The chain combines TRBV4-1 with TRBJ2-1; D call uncertain. Germline V gene data show CDR1 as MGHRA and CDR2 as YSYEKL. The germline V and J ends were trimmed by 3 bases and 2 bases, with 8 bases remaining between them. The CDR3 is 14 residues long. The CDR3 spells CASSQGTTYNEQFF. CDR3 nucleotides: TGCGCCAGCAGCCAGGGTACTACCTACAATGAGCAGTTCTTC.

V and J are TRBV30 and TRBJ1-1, with a tentative D call TRBD1 (5 bases). V dropped 3 bases and J dropped 3 bases, with 8 bases sitting between them. The CDR3 runs 12 residues. Germline V gene lookup returns CDR1 GTSNPN and CDR2 SVGIG (reference sequence). The CDR3 DNA is TGTGCCTGGAGGGGGGGGGACACTGAAGCTTTCTTT. Encoded protein: CAWRGGDTEAFF.

The chain combines TRBV6-5 with TRBJ2-3; D uncertain. The CDR3 spans 14 residues. V lost 5 bases, J lost 2 bases, and 11 bases lay in between. Germline CDR1 and CDR2: MNHEY and SVGAGI. The chain's CDR3 is CASSLDGATDTQYF. Written as DNA, the CDR3 is TGTGCCAGCAGTCTTGACGGAGCCACAGATACGCAGTATTTT.

This sequence joins TRBV7-8 and TRBJ2-7; no firm D call. CDR1 is SGHVS and CDR2 is FQNEAQ in the germline V gene. The CDR3 totals 15 residues. Trimming shortened V by 0 bases and J by 2 bases, and 11 bases separated the two germline ends. DNA for the CDR3: TGTGCCAGCAGCTTAGCGGGTGACACCGCCTACGAGCAGTACTTC. Translation gives CASSLAGDTAYEQYF.

This chain joins TRBV10-3 and TRBJ2-7; 7 positions agree with TRBD1. V was pared by 2 bases and J by 2 bases, with 12 bases of the junction left unmatched. The CDR3 sequence is 17 residues long. Germline V gene sequence: CDR1 ENHRY, CDR2 SYGVKD. CDR3 DNA: TGTGCCATCAGTGAGGAACCGGGACAGCGAACTACCTACGAGCAGTACTTC. It encodes CAISEEPGQRTTYEQYF.

Only a few counts were recorded for this clone. The rearrangement joins TRBV5-6 to TRBJ2-7, with D perhaps TRBD2 (5 bases). Looked up from germline, CDR1 is SGHDT and CDR2 is YYEEEE. With 4 bases removed from V and 0 bases from J, the gap between germline ends came to 11 bases. The CDR3 runs to 14 residues. DNA of the CDR3: TGTGCCAGCAGCCCCGGAGGCCTCTCCTACGAGCAGTACTTC. It yields the protein CASSPGGLSYEQYF.

The V call is TRBV30, the J call TRBJ2-5; D remains unclear. Germline V gene sequence: CDR1 GTSNPN, CDR2 SVGIG (reference sequence). The length of the CDR3 is 13 residues. Between the trimmed V and J ends, which lost 5 bases and 2 bases, there was a span of 12 bases. This CDR3 is CAWSPSVQETQYF. In DNA form, the CDR3 reads TGTGCCTGGTCCCCCTCCGTTCAAGAGACCCAGTACTTC.

This rearrangement joins TRBV4-1 to TRBJ1-3; D might be TRBD1 (5 bases). Germline-derived CDR1 and CDR2 are MGHRA and YSYEKL. The CDR3 is 16 residues long. V lost 1 base and J lost 4, with 14 bases in between. The CDR3 nucleotides read TGCGCCAGCAGCCAAGTTTGGACCAGGGCAGGAAACACCATATATTTT. Its protein product is CASSQVWTRAGNTIYF.

This chain links TRBV6-5 with TRBJ2-7; D perhaps matches TRBD2 (5 bases). This CDR3 contains 15 residues. Germline V gene sequence: CDR1 MNHEY, CDR2 SVGAGI. V lost 0 bases and J 2 bases, leaving 11 bases between the germline ends. CDR3 in DNA: TGTGCCAGCAGTTACTCGTACAGCGGTGCCTACGAGCAGTACTTC. It yields the protein CASSYSYSGAYEQYF.

This clone was detected once. This rearrangement joins TRBV7-3 to TRBJ2-5; TRBD2 might be the D (5 bases). The CDR3 length is 15 residues. Germline values: CDR1 SGHTA, CDR2 FQGTGA. The V and J ends lost 5 bases and 2 bases respectively, with 15 bases between them. The chain's CDR3 is CASSPRAGSQETQYF. The CDR3 DNA reads TGTGCCAGCAGCCCCCGGGCGGGCTCACAAGAGACCCAGTACTTC.

The chain joins TRBV4-1 to TRBJ2-6; D is ambiguous. The CDR3 totals 18 residues. Deletions cut 0 bases from V and 2 bases from J, with 14 bases between. Germline values: CDR1 MGHRA, CDR2 YSYEKL. The CDR3 reads CASSQDKGDTTGANVLTF. The DNA for the CDR3 is TGCGCCAGCAGCCAAGATAAAGGTGACACAACTGGGGCCAACGTCCTGACTTTC.

CDR3 nucleotide sequence: TGTGCCAGCAGGATTAAAACAGGGGCTCATGGCTACACCTTC. Translated: CASRIKTGAHGYTF. The gene calls are TRBV27 and TRBJ1-2; 7 bases match TRBD1. From germline, CDR1 is MNHEY and CDR2 SMNVEV (reference sequence). With 6 bases clipped from V and 6 bases from J, the junction kept 10 bases outside the gene matches. CDR3 length equals 14 residues.

This chain joins TRBV6-1 and TRBJ1-5; no clear D. This CDR3 contains 12 residues. V lost 7 bases and J 1 base, leaving 5 bases between the germline ends. In germline, CDR1 is MNHNS, CDR2 SASEGT. This CDR3 reads CASKLSNQPQHF. DNA of the CDR3: TGTGCCAGCAAGCTAAGCAATCAGCCCCAGCATTTT.

V usage is TRBV18 and J usage is TRBJ1-6, with D perhaps TRBD1 (5 bases). The V end was cut by 3 bases, the J end by 7 bases, with 16 bases between. This CDR3 has 16 residues. Germline CDR1 and CDR2: KGHSH and LQKENI. CDR3 nucleotides: TGTGCCAGCTCACCGGATAGGGGAGGAGGGAATTCACCCCTCCACTTT. It translates to CASSPDRGGGNSPLHF.

This clone is a singleton in its sample. The junction does not match germline at one end; this may be a read error. J is TRBJ2-5 and V is TRBV7-2; D gene ambiguous. TRBJ2-7 matches the DNA end more closely, so the J call is doubtful. The germline V gene has CDR1 SGHTA and CDR2 FQGNSA. CDR3 length: 13 residues. CDR3 nucleotide sequence: TGTGCCAGCAGTTTAGACTTCTCCTACGAGCAGTACTTC. Amino acids: CASSLDFSYEQYF.

This rearrangement joins TRBV5-5 to TRBJ1-4; 7 positions agree with TRBD1. Germline assignment: CDR1 SGHKS and CDR2 YYEKEE (reference sequence). V shed 2 bases, J shed 3 bases, and the junction held 7 bases outside the gene matches. The CDR3 has 16 amino acids. CDR3 bases: TGTGCCAGCAGCTTCGAGGGGGCGCGAGCTAATGAAAAACTGTTTTTT. As protein: CASSFEGARANEKLFF.

The chain uses TRBV15 and TRBJ1-2, with 9 bases aligning to TRBD1. The trim removed 5 bases at V and 6 bases at J, leaving 7 bases unmatched. Looked up from germline, CDR1 is LNHNV and CDR2 is YYDKDF (reference sequence). This CDR3 region has 14 residues. Written as DNA, the CDR3 is TGTGCCACCAGCGAAAGGACAGGGGTGGATGGCTACACCTTC. Protein: CATSERTGVDGYTF.

The chain joins TRBV19 to TRBJ1-2, with D maybe TRBD1 (5 bases). The CDR3 has 15 residues. Trimming shortened V by 2 bases and J by 4 bases, and 14 bases separated the two germline ends. CDR1 is LNHDA and CDR2 is SQIVND in the germline V gene (reference sequence). Here the CDR3 DNA reads TGTGCCAGTAGTATATCAAGGGGAAGAAGCTATGGCTACACCTTC. Translated, it gives CASSISRGRSYGYTF.

The rearrangement links TRBV6-1 to TRBJ1-2; 12 nucleotides match TRBD1. Looked up from germline, CDR1 is MNHNS and CDR2 is SASEGT. The V segment lost 6 bases and the J segment 7 bases; nucleotides outside the gene matches: 6. The CDR3 extends over 14 amino acids. The CDR3: CASSRDRGLSGYTF. In DNA form, the CDR3 reads TGTGCCAGCAGCCGGGACAGGGGGCTAAGTGGCTACACCTTC.

This clone was counted only a few times. V is TRBV6-1 and J is TRBJ2-2, with D possibly being TRBD1 (5 bases). The CDR3 loop spans 15 amino acids. Deletions cut 4 bases from V and 5 bases from J, with 14 bases between. The germline V gene encodes CDR1 MNHNS and CDR2 SASEGT. This CDR3 reads CASSGQIRGTGELFF. For the CDR3, the DNA is TGTGCCAGCAGTGGGCAGATTAGGGGTACCGGGGAGCTGTTTTTT.

Concerning this clone itself: One junction end does not reproduce the germline sequence, and a read error may be involved. V gene TRBV7-9 combines with J gene TRBJ1-1; a possible D gene is TRBD1 (6 bases). The CDR3 covers 17 residues. Germline V gene lookup returns CDR1 SEHNR and CDR2 FQNEAQ (reference sequence). Here the CDR3 DNA reads TGTTCCAGCAGCCCGGGGGGGGGCAGGGGAAGGAGCACTGAAGCTTTCTTT. As protein: CSSSPGGGRGRSTEAFF.

The J gene is TRBJ2-3, the V gene TRBV11-3, with 9 bases matching TRBD2. The CDR3 has 15 residues. The trim removed 5 bases at V and 2 bases at J, leaving 5 bases unmatched. Germline V gives CDR1 SGHNT, CDR2 YENEEA. CDR3 sequence (DNA): TGTGCCAGCAGCAGGGGGACTAGCATCACAGATACGCAGTATTTT. It translates to CASSRGTSITDTQYF.

The rearrangement uses TRBV28 and TRBJ1-6, with D possibly being TRBD1 (6 bases). Trimming removed 2 bases at V and 11 bases at J, with 13 bases between. The CDR3 is made up of 14 amino acids. In germline, CDR1 is MDHEN, CDR2 SYDVKM. The CDR3 sequence: CASSLDRPLTPLHF. DNA of the CDR3: TGTGCCAGCAGTTTAGACAGGCCATTGACACCCCTCCACTTT.

The chain is built from TRBV19 and TRBJ1-1; TRBD1 is a possible D gene (6 bases). V was clipped by 6 bases and J by 1 base, with 9 bases between them. This CDR3 has 13 amino acids. The germline gives CDR1 LNHDA, CDR2 SQIVND (reference sequence). This CDR3 is CASSSTGNTEAFF. The CDR3 bases are TGTGCCAGTAGCTCGACAGGGAACACTGAAGCTTTCTTT.

The rearrangement links TRBV6-1 to TRBJ1-1; tentatively, D is TRBD1 (5 bases). The CDR3 totals 13 residues. The V end was cut by 11 bases, the J end by 1 base, with 14 bases between. Germline CDR1 reads MNHNS; CDR2 reads SASEGT. The CDR3: CAGKGLRNTEAFF. For the CDR3, the DNA is TGTGCCGGGAAGGGACTCAGGAACACTGAAGCTTTCTTT.